The entry below gives a single T cell receptor beta chain sequence along with its context. Its antigen target is currently unknown. There are no base qualities to consult, and no much larger clone falls within one base. V is shortened by 3 bases, J by 2 bases, and the region joining them spans 13 bases. CDR1 is given as ENHRY and CDR2 as SYGVKD, both from the germline V gene. The CDR3 goes from the cysteine to the phenylalanine over 15 residues. Only the CDR3 part of the read is kept: 45 bases, read in frame from the first base. The donors were included in the validation cohort of over a hundred subjects, a group kept apart from the 666-subject first cohort. The sample belongs to a study of cytomegalovirus exposure and HLA in healthy donors (dated by TCRdb to 2016 to 2017). For the wider study: According to a later analysis, one platform produced both the roughly 120 validation repertoires and the roughly 640 repertoires of the first cohort. Along with the approximately 650-subject first cohort, a separate validation cohort of around 120 different subjects was used. High-throughput TCR immunosequencing, statistical association of individual TCRs with disease status, and machine learning were combined to predict cytomegalovirus infection status. The study was designed to test whether signatures of past pathogen exposure could be identified by cataloging public T cell receptors.

What the work shows at the level of the full study, not this receptor alone: In vitro tests confirmed that three of the cytomegalovirus-associated TCR beta chains recognize cytomegalovirus antigens. The study listed 164 TCR beta chains as associated with cytomegalovirus. All 120 repertoires were used to score co-occurrence in the validation cohort in a later analysis, because that analysis had no HLA typing for the cohort. In a later analysis, TCRs clustered in the first cohort were found to also tend to co-occur in the roughly 120 validation repertoires, with approximately 95% of cluster scores above 0. It was suggested by the authors that the approach could potentially be generalized to other disease states and immunological phenotypes. Across donors, most TCR sequences were observed very rarely, whereas some public TCRs were present in many individuals. Cytomegalovirus status was reported to be diagnosed by the classifier with high specificity and sensitivity in both the original and validation cohorts.

The library was made by the immunoSEQ multiplex PCR assay. The authors processed their data as follows. A statistical classification framework was built for diagnosing cytomegalovirus status from the catalog of TCR beta chain sequences. This immuneACCESS table, as held by TCRdb, lists in-frame sequences with V and J called but not all clones. Of the missing ones, under half trace to an unresolved V gene in checked studies; the others have no known cause. From that table come the V and J calls and clone size; the DNA was used to work out D and trimming. This sample comprises about 120,000 clones, 85% to 90% of them detected only once. The top ten hold approximately 2.3% of the sample.

The chain was built from TRBV10-3 and TRBJ1-1; there is no confident call for the D gene. Sequencing was carried out using PBMCs. The sequence was obtained from a woman younger than 45 in good health and CMV-seronegative. The CDR3 in this case is CAISETRVGNTEAFF. The DNA reads as follows: TGTGCCATCAGTGAAACGAGGGTAGGAAACACTGAAGCTTTCTTT.